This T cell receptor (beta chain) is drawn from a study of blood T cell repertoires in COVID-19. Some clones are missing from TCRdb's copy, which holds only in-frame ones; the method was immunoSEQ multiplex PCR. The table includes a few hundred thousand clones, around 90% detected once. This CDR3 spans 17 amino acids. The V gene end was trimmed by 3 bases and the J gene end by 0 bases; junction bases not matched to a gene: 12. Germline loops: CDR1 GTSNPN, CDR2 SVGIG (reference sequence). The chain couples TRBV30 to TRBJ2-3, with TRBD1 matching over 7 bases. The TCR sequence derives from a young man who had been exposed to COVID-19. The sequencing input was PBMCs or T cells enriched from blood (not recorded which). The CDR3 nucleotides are TGTGCCTGGAGCCTGTACTCAACAGGGGTTAGCACAGATACGCAGTATTTT. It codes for CAWSLYSTGVSTDTQYF.